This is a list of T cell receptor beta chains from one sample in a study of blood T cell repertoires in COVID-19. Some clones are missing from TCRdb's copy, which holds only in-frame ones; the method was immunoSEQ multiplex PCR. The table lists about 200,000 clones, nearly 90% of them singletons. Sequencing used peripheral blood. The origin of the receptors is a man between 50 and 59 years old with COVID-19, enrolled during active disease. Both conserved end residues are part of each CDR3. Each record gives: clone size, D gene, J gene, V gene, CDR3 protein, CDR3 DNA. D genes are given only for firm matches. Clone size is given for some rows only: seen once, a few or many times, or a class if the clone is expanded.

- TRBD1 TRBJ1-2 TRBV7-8 CASSLSGVTGVLISGYTF TGTGCCAGCAGCTTATCAGGGGTAACAGGGGTGCTAATAAGTGGCTACACCTTC
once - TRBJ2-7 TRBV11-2 CASSLDRDYEQYF TGTGCCAGCAGCTTAGACAGGGACTACGAGCAGTACTTC
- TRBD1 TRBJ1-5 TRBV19 CASSSLGQGGNQPQHF TGTGCCAGTAGTTCCCTGGGACAGGGGGGCAATCAGCCCCAGCATTTT
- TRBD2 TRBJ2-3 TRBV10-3 CAISEPGAGAQYF TGTGCCATCAGTGAGCCGGGAGCGGGAGCGCAGTATTTT
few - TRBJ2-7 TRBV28 CASSPLDNSYEQYF TGTGCCAGCAGCCCATTGGACAACTCCTACGAGCAGTACTTC
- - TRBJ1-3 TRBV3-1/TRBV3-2 CASSHRAGNTIYF TGTGCCAGCAGCCACAGGGCTGGAAACACCATATATTTT
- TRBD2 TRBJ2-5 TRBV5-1 CASSLERLAGGPGETQYF TGCGCCAGCAGCTTGGAGAGGCTAGCGGGGGGCCCCGGGGAGACCCAGTACTTC
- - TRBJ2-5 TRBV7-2 CASSLGLSKETQYF TGTGCCAGCAGCTTAGGACTATCAAAGGAGACCCAGTACTTC
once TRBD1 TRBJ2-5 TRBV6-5 CASRVGQGSQETQYF TGTGCCAGCAGGGTAGGACAGGGCTCTCAAGAGACCCAGTACTTC
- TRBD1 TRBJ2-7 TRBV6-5 CASRDGQGSSYEQYF TGTGCCAGCAGGGATGGACAGGGGAGCTCCTACGAGCAGTACTTC
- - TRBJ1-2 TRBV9 CASSPSGVSNYGYTF TGTGCCAGCAGCCCCTCGGGGGTGTCAAACTATGGCTACACCTTC
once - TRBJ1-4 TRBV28 CASSLRGEKLFF TGTGCCAGCAGTCTCAGGGGTGAAAAACTGTTTTTT
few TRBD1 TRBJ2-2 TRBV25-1 CASGGQRTGELFF TGTGCCAGCGGGGGACAGCGCACCGGGGAGCTGTTTTTT
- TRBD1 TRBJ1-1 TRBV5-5 CASSKTPGQLLFGVTEAFF TGTGCCAGCAGCAAAACTCCGGGACAGCTCCTCTTTGGAGTCACTGAAGCTTTCTTT
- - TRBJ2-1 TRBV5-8 CASSLPGRGNEQFF TGTGCCAGCAGCTTACCGGGCAGGGGCAATGAGCAGTTCTTC
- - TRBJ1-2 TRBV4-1 CASSQDLAVYGYTF TGCGCCAGCAGCCAAGATTTGGCGGTCTATGGCTACACCTTC
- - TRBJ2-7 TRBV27 CASSLSTGDEQYF TGTGCCAGCAGTTTATCGACGGGGGACGAGCAGTACTTC
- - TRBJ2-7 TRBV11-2 CASSFDLGGNYYEQYF TGTGCCAGCAGCTTCGACCTGGGGGGTAATTACTACGAGCAGTACTTC
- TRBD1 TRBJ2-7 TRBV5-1 CASSLAVGGAEFFYEQYF TGCGCCAGCAGCTTGGCCGTAGGGGGCGCAGAGTTTTTCTACGAGCAGTACTTC
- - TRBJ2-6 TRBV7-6 CASRPTGSGANVLTF TGTGCCAGCAGACCTACAGGGTCTGGGGCCAACGTCCTGACTTTC
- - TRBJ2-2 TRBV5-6 CASSSGTPTGELFF TGTGCCAGCAGCTCCGGGACACCTACCGGGGAGCTGTTTTTT
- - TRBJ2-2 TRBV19 CASSITKGAGELFF TGTGCCAGTAGTATCACAAAAGGGGCCGGGGAGCTGTTTTTT
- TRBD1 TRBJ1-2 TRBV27 CASSPRTGGANYGYTF TGTGCCAGCAGTCCTCGGACAGGGGGCGCCAACTATGGCTACACCTTC
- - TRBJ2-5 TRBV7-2 CASSLVMADQETQYF TGTGCCAGCAGCTTAGTTATGGCCGACCAAGAGACCCAGTACTTC
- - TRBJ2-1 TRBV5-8 CASSLSRFAGSYNEQFF TGTGCCAGCAGCTTGAGCCGTTTTGCTGGCTCCTACAATGAGCAGTTCTTC
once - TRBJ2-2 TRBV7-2 CASSPYPGAGELFF TGTGCCAGCAGCCCATATCCGGGGGCCGGGGAGCTGTTTTTT
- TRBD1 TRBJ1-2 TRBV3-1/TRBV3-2 CASSRGQGQNYGYTF TGTGCCAGCAGTCGCGGACAGGGACAAAACTATGGCTACACCTTC
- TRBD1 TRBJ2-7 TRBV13 CASSLSPGTGSYEQYF TGTGCCAGCAGCTTATCACCCGGGACAGGGTCCTACGAGCAGTACTTC
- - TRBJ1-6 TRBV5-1 CASSPRGLRGQSYNSPLHF TGCGCCAGCAGCCCCAGAGGATTGCGGGGGCAATCCTATAATTCACCCCTCCACTTT
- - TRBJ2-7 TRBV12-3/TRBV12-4 CASSLGSGQEQYF TGTGCCAGCAGCCTTGGTTCAGGGCAGGAGCAGTACTTC